The 7 T cell receptor beta chains below all came from one sample that was sequenced in a study of shared clonotypes between healthy human individuals. Naive CD8 isolation took CD45RO-negative cells positively selected for CCR7 and excluded terminally differentiated effector memory CD45RA+ cells. Produced via immunoSEQ multiplex PCR; TCRdb's table is partial and in-frame only. The table lists a few hundred thousand clones, roughly 95% of them singletons. Sequencing input: naive CD8+ T cells sorted from blood. These receptor sequences come from a woman younger than 45 in good health.

The chain joins TRBV6-1 to TRBJ2-5; 7 bases match TRBD1. The J call is in doubt because the DNA end fits TRBJ2-7 better. The germline gives CDR1 MNHNS, CDR2 SASEGT. The CDR3 has 13 amino acids. The CDR3 sequence: CASENRGYYEQYF. The CDR3 nucleotides are TGTGCCAGCGAAAACAGGGGATACTACGAGCAGTACTTC.

This chain connects TRBV11-2 to TRBJ2-7; 8 bases map to TRBD2. This CDR3 spans 15 amino acids. Germline CDR1 reads SGHAT; CDR2 reads FQNNGV. Losses at the gene ends were 2 bases for V and 6 bases for J; bases not matched to a gene: 9. The CDR3 here is CASSLPSVSGGEQYF. The CDR3 DNA reads TGTGCCAGCAGCTTACCATCGGTGAGCGGGGGCGAGCAGTACTTC.

The chain combines TRBV6-5 with TRBJ2-2; D perhaps matches TRBD1 (5 bases). Germline loops: CDR1 MNHEY, CDR2 SVGAGI. Trimming took 4 bases from V and 3 from J, leaving 9 bases between them. CDR3 length: 14 amino acids. In nucleotides, the CDR3 is TGTGCCAGCAGTTTCTCAGGGTACACCGGGGAGCTGTTTTTT. Translating it yields CASSFSGYTGELFF.

The chain is built from TRBV6-1 and TRBJ2-7, with D possibly matching TRBD2 (6 bases). V gave up 1 base and J gave up 2 bases, with 12 bases separating them. The CDR3 sequence is 15 residues long. Germline V gives CDR1 MNHNS, CDR2 SASEGT. The CDR3: CASSEEARTTYEQYF. DNA for the CDR3: TGTGCCAGCAGTGAAGAGGCGCGGACTACCTACGAGCAGTACTTC.

The CDR3 loop reads CASSEAQNIQYF. The CDR3 DNA reads as TGTGCCAGCAGTGAAGCTCAAAACATTCAGTACTTC. The chain joins TRBV2 to TRBJ2-4; D is ambiguous. The germline V gene encodes CDR1 SNHLY and CDR2 FYNNEI. V shed 0 bases and J shed 5 bases, with 2 bases lying between them. The CDR3 has 12 residues. Full variable domain (missing parts from reference TRBV2 and TRBJ2-4): EPEVTQTPSHQVTQMGQEVILRCVPISNHLYFYWYRQILGQKVEFLVSFYNNEISEKSEIFDDQFSVERPDGSNFTLKIRSTKLEDSAMYFCASSEAQNIQYFGAGTRLSVL.

Remarks on this clone: The same CDR3 is also encoded by other DNA sequences in this sample. This rearrangement joins TRBV27 to TRBJ1-2; perhaps TRBD1 as D (6 bases). The CDR3 runs to 13 residues. Germline CDR1 and CDR2: MNHEY and SMNVEV (reference sequence). Trimming took off 5 bases at V and 3 bases at J, with 10 bases between the two ends. The CDR3 DNA follows: TGTGCCAGCAGTCCAAGGACAGACTATGGCTACACCTTC. Protein product: CASSPRTDYGYTF.

The rearrangement links TRBV13 to TRBJ2-7; D gene ambiguous. V shed 7 bases and J shed 0 bases, with 10 bases lying between them. The CDR3 is 13 amino acids. The germline gives CDR1 PRHDT, CDR2 FYEKMQ (reference sequence). In DNA, the CDR3 is TGTGCCAGCACCTTCACGAGCTCCTACGAGCAGTACTTC. Residues: CASTFTSSYEQYF.